The entry below describes one TCR beta chain. Its antigen is still unknown. This entry is derived from a study of blood T cells in healthy people across ages. Per individual sample, total RNA of at least 6 micrograms was extracted. Looked up from germline, CDR1 is SGHTA and CDR2 is FQGNSA. V dropped 3 bases and J dropped 2 bases, with 12 bases sitting between them. This CDR3 is 15 amino acids long. Through a sample-barcoded 5' primer and a J-beta primer mix, a second PCR was run for about 6 to 11 cycles. One entry per CDR3 protein, called by TCRdb with MiXCR from the 5' RACE reads. Among about 1,800,000 distinct CDR3 sequences listed, 28% were seen once. Study-wide results and caveats: Researchers judged that diversity estimates from one million T cells fell short of true values.

This clonotype was sampled from a woman between 25 and 40 years old in good health. This rearrangement joins TRBV7-2 to TRBJ2-3; D ambiguous. Specimen: blood. The CDR3: CASSFGRTNTDTQYF. DNA of the CDR3: TGTGCCAGCAGCTTCGGGCGGACCAACACAGATACGCAGTATTTT.